Included here is one T cell receptor beta chain sequence, with context. Allocation to cohorts depended on clinical history reported by the participants. Within 2 weeks before study entry, exposed participants met a COVID-19 case. The record originates from a study of blood T cell repertoires in COVID-19. Across the whole study: In each case, the material was cDNA or gDNA derived from T cells, B-cell-depleted T cells, or PBMCs.

Germline CDR1 and CDR2: LGHDT and YNNKEL (reference sequence). Trimming pared 0 bases from V and 9 bases from J, leaving 9 bases between. The CDR3 runs 14 residues. Per the study methods: Amplified reference gene primers provided the basis for estimating nucleated cell counts. TCRdb's table, derived via immunoSEQ multiplex PCR, lists solely in-frame clones and lacks some. That table furnishes V, J and clone size, whereas the DNA furnished D and trimming. In the table there are 200,000 to 250,000 clones, approximately 83% of which are singletons. The material sequenced was PBMCs or T cells enriched from blood (not recorded which). This clonotype originated in a woman in her forties or fifties who had been exposed to COVID-19. The V and J genes are TRBV3-1 (or the pseudogene TRBV3-2) and TRBJ1-6; D is undetermined. CDR3 amino acids: CASSQDGRVSPLHF. For the CDR3, the DNA is TGTGCCAGCAGCCAAGATGGGAGGGTTTCACCCCTCCACTTT.